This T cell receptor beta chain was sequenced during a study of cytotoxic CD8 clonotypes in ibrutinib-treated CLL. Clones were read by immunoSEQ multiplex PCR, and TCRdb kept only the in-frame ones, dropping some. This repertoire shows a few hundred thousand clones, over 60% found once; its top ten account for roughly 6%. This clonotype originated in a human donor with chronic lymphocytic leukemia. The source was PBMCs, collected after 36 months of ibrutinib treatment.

The CDR3 DNA reads as TGTGCCAGCAGGGACTTAGGGTACGAGCAGTACTTC. This codes for CASRDLGYEQYF. The chain combines TRBV27 with TRBJ2-7; a possible D gene is TRBD2 (5 bases). The CDR3 covers 12 residues. Between the trimmed V and J ends, which lost 6 bases and 4 bases, there was a span of 10 bases. The germline V gene encodes CDR1 MNHEY and CDR2 SMNVEV (reference sequence).